This T cell receptor beta chain was retrieved from a study of shared clonotypes between healthy human individuals. Study-level background: Donors consisted of two women and a few men between 18 and 49.

The repertoire was sequenced with immunoSEQ multiplex PCR; TCRdb's copy has only in-frame clones and lacks some. The repertoire holds millions of clones, with approximately 94% as singletons. The V and J ends lost 2 bases and 3 bases respectively, with 8 bases between them. CDR1 is MNHEY and CDR2 is SMNVEV in the germline V gene (reference sequence). This CDR3 spans 13 amino acids. As concerns this clone: The same CDR3 also results from other DNA sequences found in this sample.

Positive CCR7 selection of CD45RO-negative cells yielded the naive CD8 cells, and terminally differentiated effector memory CD45RA+ cells were excluded. This TCR was sampled from a man aged 18 to 29 in good health. The sample comprised naive CD8+ T cells sorted from blood. This chain links TRBV27 with TRBJ2-7, with D possibly TRBD2 on 6 matching bases. For the CDR3, the DNA is TGTGCCAGCAGTTTAAGGCGGGACTACGAGCAGTACTTC. This sequence encodes CASSLRRDYEQYF.